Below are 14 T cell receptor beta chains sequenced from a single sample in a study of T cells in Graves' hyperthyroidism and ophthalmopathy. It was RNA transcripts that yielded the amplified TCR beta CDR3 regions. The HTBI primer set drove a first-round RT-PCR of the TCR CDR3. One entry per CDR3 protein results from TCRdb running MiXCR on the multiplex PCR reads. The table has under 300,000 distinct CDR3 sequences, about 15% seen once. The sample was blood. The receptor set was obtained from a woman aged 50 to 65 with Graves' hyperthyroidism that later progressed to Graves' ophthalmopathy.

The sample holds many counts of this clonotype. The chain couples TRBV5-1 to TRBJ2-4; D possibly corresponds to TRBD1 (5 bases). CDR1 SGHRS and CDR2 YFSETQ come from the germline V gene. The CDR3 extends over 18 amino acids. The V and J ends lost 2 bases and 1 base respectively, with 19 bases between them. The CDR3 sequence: CASSLQVARAAAKNIQYF. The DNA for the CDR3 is TGCGCCAGCAGCTTACAGGTGGCAAGGGCCGCGGCCAAAAACATTCAGTACTTC.

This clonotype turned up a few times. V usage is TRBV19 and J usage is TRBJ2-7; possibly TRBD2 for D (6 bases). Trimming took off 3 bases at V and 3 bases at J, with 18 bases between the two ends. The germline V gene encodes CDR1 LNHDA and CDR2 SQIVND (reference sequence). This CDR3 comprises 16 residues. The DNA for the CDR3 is TGTGCCAGTAGTATCGCTGCGCGGGACTCAAGCTACGAGCAGTACTTC. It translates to CASSIAARDSSYEQYF. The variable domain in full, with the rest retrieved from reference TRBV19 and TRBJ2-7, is DGGITQSPKYLFRKEGQNVTLSCEQNLNHDAMYWYRQDPGQGLRLIYYSQIVNDFQKGDIAEGYSVSREKKESFPLTVTSAQKNPTAFYLCASSIAARDSSYEQYFGPGTRLTVT.

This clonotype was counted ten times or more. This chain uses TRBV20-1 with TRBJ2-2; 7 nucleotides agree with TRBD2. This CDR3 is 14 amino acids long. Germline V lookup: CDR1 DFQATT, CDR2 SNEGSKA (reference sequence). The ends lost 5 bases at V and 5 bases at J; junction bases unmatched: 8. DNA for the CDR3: TGCAGTGCTCAAAGCGGAGCGGGAACCGGGGAGCTGTTTTTT. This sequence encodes CSAQSGAGTGELFF.

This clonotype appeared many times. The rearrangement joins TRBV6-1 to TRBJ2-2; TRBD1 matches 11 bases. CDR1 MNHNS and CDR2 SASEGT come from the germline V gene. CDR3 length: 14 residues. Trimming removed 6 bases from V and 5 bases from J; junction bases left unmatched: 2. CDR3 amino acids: CASRRDRGTGELFF. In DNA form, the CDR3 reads TGTGCCAGCAGAAGGGACAGGGGGACCGGGGAGCTGTTTTTT.

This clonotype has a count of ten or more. In DNA, the CDR3 is TGTGCCAGCAGCTCCAACTTTCGACAGGATTTTGGGTCTATGGATACGCAGTATTTT. It yields the protein CASSSNFRQDFGSMDTQYF. V usage is TRBV7-9 and J usage is TRBJ2-3, with D possibly matching TRBD1 (6 bases). In germline, CDR1 is SEHNR, CDR2 FQNEAQ (reference sequence). The CDR3 runs 19 residues. V gave up 4 bases and J gave up 6 bases, with 29 bases separating them.

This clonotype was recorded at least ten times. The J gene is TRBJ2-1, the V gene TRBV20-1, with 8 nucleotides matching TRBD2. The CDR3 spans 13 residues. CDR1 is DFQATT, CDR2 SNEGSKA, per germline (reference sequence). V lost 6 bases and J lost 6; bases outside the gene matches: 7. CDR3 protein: CSAPRGGINEQFF. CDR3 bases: TGCAGTGCCCCCCGGGGGGGGATCAATGAGCAGTTCTTC.

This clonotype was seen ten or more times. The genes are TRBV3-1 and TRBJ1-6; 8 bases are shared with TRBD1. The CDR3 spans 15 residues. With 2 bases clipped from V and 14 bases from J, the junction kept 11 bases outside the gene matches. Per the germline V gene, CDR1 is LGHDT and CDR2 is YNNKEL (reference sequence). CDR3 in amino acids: CASSQLDRDKIALHF. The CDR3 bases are TGTGCCAGCAGCCAACTGGACAGGGACAAGATAGCCCTCCACTTT. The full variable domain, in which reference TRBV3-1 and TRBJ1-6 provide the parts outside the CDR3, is DTAVSQTPKYLVTQMGNDKSIKCEQNLGHDTMYWYKQDSKKFLKIMFSYNNKELIINETVPNRFSPKSPDKAHLNLHINSLELGDSAVYFCASSQLDRDKIALHFGNGTRLTVT.

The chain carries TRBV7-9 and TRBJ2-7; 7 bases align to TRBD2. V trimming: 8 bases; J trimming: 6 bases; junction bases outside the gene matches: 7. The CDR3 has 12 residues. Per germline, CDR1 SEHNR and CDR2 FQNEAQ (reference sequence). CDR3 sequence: CASGWGEGEQYF. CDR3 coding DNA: TGTGCCAGCGGCTGGGGGGAGGGCGAGCAGTACTTC. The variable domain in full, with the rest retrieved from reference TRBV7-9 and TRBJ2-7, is DTGVSQNPRHKITKRGQNVTFRCDPISEHNRLYWYRQTLGQGPEFLTYFQNEAQLEKSRLLSDRFSAERPKGSFSTLEIQRTEQGDSAMYLCASGWGEGEQYFGPGTRLTVT.

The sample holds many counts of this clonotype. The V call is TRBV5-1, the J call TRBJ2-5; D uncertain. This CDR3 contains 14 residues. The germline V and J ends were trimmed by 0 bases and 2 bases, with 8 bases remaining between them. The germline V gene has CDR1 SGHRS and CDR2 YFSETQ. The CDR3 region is CASSLVPRQETQYF. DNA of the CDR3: TGCGCCAGCAGCTTGGTCCCGAGACAAGAGACCCAGTACTTC. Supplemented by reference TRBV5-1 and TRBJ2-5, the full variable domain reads KAGVTQTPRYLIKTRGQQVTLSCSPISGHRSVSWYQQTPGQGLQFLFEYFSETQRNKGNFPGRFSGRQFSNSRSEMNVSTLELGDSALYLCASSLVPRQETQYFGPGTRLLVL.

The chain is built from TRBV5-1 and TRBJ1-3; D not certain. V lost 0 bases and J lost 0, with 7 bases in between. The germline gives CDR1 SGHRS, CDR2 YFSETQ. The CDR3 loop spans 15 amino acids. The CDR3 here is CASSLGVNSGNTIYF. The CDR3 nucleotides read TGCGCCAGCAGCTTGGGGGTAAACTCTGGAAACACCATATATTTT.

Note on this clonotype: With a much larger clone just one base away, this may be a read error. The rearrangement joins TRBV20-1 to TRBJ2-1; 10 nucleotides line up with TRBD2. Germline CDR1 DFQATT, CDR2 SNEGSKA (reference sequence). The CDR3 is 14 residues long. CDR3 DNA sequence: TGCGGTGCTTTGAGCGGGAGGGCCCACAATGAGCAGTTCTTC. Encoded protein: CGALSGRAHNEQFF.

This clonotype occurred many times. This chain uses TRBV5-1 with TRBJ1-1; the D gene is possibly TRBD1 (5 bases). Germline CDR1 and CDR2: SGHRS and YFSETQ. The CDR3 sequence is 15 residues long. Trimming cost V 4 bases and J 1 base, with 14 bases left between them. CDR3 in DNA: TGCGCCAGCAGCAATCAGGGCCAAGGGAACACTGAAGCTTTCTTT. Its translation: CASSNQGQGNTEAFF. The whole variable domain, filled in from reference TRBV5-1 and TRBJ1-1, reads KAGVTQTPRYLIKTRGQQVTLSCSPISGHRSVSWYQQTPGQGLQFLFEYFSETQRNKGNFPGRFSGRQFSNSRSEMNVSTLELGDSALYLCASSNQGQGNTEAFFGQGTRLTVV.

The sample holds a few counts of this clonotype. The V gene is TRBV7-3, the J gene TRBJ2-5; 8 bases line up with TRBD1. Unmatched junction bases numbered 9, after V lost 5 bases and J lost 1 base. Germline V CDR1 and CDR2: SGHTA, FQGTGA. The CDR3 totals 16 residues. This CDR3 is CASSRTGQGAQETQYF. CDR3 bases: TGTGCCAGCAGCAGGACAGGTCAGGGGGCCCAAGAGACCCAGTACTTC.

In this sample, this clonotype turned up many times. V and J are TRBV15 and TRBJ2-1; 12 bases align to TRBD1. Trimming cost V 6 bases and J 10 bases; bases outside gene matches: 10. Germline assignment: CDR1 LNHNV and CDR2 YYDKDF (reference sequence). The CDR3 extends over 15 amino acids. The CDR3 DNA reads TGTGCCACCAGTTCCCGGGACAGGGGGCGGGGAGAGCAGTTCTTC. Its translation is CATSSRDRGRGEQFF.